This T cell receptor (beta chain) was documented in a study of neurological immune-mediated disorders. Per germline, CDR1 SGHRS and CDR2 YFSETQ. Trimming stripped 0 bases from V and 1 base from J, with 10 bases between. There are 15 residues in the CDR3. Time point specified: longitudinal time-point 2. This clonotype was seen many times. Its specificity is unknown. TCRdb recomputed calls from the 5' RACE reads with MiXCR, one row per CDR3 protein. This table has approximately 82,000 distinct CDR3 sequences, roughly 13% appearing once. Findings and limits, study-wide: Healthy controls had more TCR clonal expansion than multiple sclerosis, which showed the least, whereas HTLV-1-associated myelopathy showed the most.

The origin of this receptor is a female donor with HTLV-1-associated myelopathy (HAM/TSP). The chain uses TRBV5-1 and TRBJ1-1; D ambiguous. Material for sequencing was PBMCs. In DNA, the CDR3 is TGCGCCAGCAGCTTGGATCCGGGTACGAACACTGAAGCTTTCTTT. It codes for CASSLDPGTNTEAFF.